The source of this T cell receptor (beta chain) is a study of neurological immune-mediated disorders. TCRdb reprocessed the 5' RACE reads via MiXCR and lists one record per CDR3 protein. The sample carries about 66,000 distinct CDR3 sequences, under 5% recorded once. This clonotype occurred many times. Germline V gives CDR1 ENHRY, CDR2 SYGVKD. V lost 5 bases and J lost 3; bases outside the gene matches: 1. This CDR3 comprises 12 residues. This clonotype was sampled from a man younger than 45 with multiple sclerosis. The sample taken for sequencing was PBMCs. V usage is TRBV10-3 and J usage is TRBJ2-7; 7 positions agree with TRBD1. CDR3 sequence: CAISRTGYEQYF. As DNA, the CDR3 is TGTGCCATCAGTAGGACAGGCTACGAGCAGTACTTC.